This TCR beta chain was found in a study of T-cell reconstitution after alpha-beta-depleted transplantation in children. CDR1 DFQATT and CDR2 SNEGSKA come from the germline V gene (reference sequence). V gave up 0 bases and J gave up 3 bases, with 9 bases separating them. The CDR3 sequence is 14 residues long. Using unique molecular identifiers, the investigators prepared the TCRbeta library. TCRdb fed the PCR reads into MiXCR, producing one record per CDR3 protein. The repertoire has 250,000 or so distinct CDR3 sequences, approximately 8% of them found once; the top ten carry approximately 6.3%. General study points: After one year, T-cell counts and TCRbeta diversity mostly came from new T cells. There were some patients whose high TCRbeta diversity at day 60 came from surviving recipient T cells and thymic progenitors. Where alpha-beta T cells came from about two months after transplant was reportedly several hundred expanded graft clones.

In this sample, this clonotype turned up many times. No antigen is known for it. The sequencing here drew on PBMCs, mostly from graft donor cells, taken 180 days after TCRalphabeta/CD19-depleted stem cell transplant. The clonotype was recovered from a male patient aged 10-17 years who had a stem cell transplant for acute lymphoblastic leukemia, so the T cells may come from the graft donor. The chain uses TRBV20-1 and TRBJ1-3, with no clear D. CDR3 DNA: TGCAGTGCTAGAGAGTCGTCAATTGGAAACACCATATATTTT. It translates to CSARESSIGNTIYF.